These 10 T cell receptor beta chains originate from one sample sequenced in a study of STAT5B mutations in CD4+ large granular lymphocyte leukemia (dated by TCRdb to the early 2020s). Libraries were prepared through the immunoSEQ multiplex PCR assay. The source is immuneACCESS, and TCRdb retained only in-frame sequences with V and J called. Part of the clones is not carried over; for the studies checked, unresolved V genes explain less than half of this, and the remainder is unexplained. A total of tens of thousands of clones appear in this sample, about 70% of them only once. Roughly 2% of the sample is held by the ten biggest clonotypes. The sample consisted of CD4+ T cells from blood buffy coats. The source is a human donor in good health.

The chain is built from TRBV28 and TRBJ1-2; tentatively, D is TRBD1 (6 bases). The CDR3 is made up of 15 amino acids. Trimming cost V 7 bases and J 4 bases, with 19 bases left between them. The V gene's germline CDR1 is MDHEN and CDR2 SYDVKM. This CDR3 reads CASTIGGGLSYGYTF. CDR3 sequence (DNA): TGTGCCAGCACCATAGGGGGGGGCTTGAGCTATGGCTACACCTTC.

The chain joins TRBV7-2 to TRBJ2-7; 13 positions match TRBD2. Germline CDR1 SGHTA, CDR2 FQGNSA. Trimming cost V 5 bases and J 0 bases; bases outside gene matches: 4. This CDR3 has 16 residues. The CDR3, as DNA: TGTGCCAGCAGCCTAGGACTAGCGGGGGACTCCTACGAGCAGTACTTC. This encodes CASSLGLAGDSYEQYF.

J is TRBJ2-6 and V is TRBV7-8; tentatively, D is TRBD2 (6 bases). CDR1 and CDR2 (germline): SGHVS, FQNEAQ. This CDR3 contains 17 residues. Trimming shortened V by 5 bases and J by 5 bases, and 19 bases separated the two germline ends. CDR3 in amino acids: CASSGEVPQSRANVLTF. The CDR3 coding sequence is TGTGCCAGCAGCGGGGAGGTCCCACAAAGTCGGGCCAACGTCCTGACTTTC.

The V gene is TRBV7-9, the J gene TRBJ1-2, with 7 positions matching TRBD1. The length of the CDR3 is 14 residues. Germline CDR1 and CDR2: SEHNR and FQNEAQ (reference sequence). Losses at the gene ends were 5 bases for V and 6 bases for J; bases not matched to a gene: 9. The CDR3 protein is CASSVRGMRDGYTF. In DNA, the CDR3 is TGTGCCAGCAGCGTCAGGGGGATGAGGGATGGCTACACCTTC.

The chain recombines TRBV5-1 with TRBJ1-4; 7 bases line up with TRBD1. Germline CDR1 and CDR2: SGHRS and YFSETQ. V lost 0 bases to trimming and J lost 7 bases; unmatched junction nucleotides: 6. The CDR3 has 15 amino acids. Here the CDR3 reads CASSLGQGVVEKLFF. Here the CDR3 DNA reads TGCGCCAGCAGCTTGGGCCAGGGGGTGGTTGAAAAACTGTTTTTT.

The gene calls are TRBV19 and TRBJ1-6; D is undetermined. The CDR3 is made up of 16 amino acids. Per germline, CDR1 LNHDA and CDR2 SQIVND (reference sequence). V was pared by 2 bases and J by 7 bases, with 15 bases between. CDR3 nucleotides: TGTGCCAGTAGTATATCGGGTCTCGCGGGGAATTCACCCCTCCACTTT. It translates to CASSISGLAGNSPLHF.

The chain has TRBV5-4 and TRBJ2-1; D is perhaps TRBD1 (6 bases). V dropped 1 base and J dropped 8 bases, with 13 bases sitting between them. Germline V CDR1 and CDR2: SGHNT, YYREEE (reference sequence). CDR3 length: 14 residues. CDR3 nucleotide sequence: TGTGCCAGCAGCTTGCAAAAAGGGGGTTATGAGCAGTTCTTC. This translates into CASSLQKGGYEQFF.

The J gene is TRBJ2-5, the V gene TRBV7-3; D remains unclear. The CDR3 has 13 residues. The germline V gene encodes CDR1 SGHTA and CDR2 FQGTGA. Trimming left V 5 bases short and J 5 bases short, with 12 bases between. CDR3 nucleotide sequence: TGTGCCAGCAGCAAACTCTCGGGCGAGACCCAGTACTTC. Translating it yields CASSKLSGETQYF.

The chain has TRBV10-3 and TRBJ2-1, with D unresolved. In germline, CDR1 is ENHRY, CDR2 SYGVKD. Trimming took 2 bases from V and 9 from J, leaving 8 bases between them. The CDR3 totals 12 residues. The CDR3 loop reads CAISEGEIEQFF. The DNA of the CDR3 is TGTGCCATCAGTGAGGGGGAAATTGAGCAGTTCTTC.

The chain combines TRBV6-1 with TRBJ1-5; D gene unclear. Germline CDR1 is MNHNS and CDR2 is SASEGT. V shed 2 bases and J shed 5 bases, with 13 bases lying between them. The CDR3 has 15 amino acids. CDR3 region: CASSEYGQSYQPQHF. The CDR3 coding sequence is TGTGCCAGCAGTGAATATGGGCAGAGTTATCAGCCCCAGCATTTT.